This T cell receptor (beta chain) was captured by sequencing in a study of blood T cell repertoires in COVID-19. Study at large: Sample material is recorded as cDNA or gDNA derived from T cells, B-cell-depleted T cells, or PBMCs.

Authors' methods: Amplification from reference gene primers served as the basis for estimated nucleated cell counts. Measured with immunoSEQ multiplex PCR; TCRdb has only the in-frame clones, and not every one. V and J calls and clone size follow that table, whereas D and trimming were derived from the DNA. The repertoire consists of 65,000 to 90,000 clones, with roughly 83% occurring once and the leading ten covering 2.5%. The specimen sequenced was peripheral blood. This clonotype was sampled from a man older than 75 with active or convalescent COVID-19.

CDR3 nucleotide sequence: TGTGCCATCAGTGAGTTAAACGAGCAGTACTTC. Translating gives CAISELNEQYF. This chain joins TRBV10-3 and TRBJ2-7; D unresolved. Trimming cost V 1 base and J 5 bases, with 3 bases left between them. The CDR3 contains 11 residues. CDR1 ENHRY and CDR2 SYGVKD come from the germline V gene.